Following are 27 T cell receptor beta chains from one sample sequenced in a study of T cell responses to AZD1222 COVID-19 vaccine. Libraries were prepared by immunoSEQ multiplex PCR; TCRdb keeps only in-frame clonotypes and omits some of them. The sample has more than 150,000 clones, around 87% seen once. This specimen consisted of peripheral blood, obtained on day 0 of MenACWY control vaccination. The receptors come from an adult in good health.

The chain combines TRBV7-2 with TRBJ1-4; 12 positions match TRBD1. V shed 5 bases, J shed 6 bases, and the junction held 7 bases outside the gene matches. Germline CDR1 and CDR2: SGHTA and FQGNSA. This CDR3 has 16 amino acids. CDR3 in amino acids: CASSQGTGGFDEKLFF. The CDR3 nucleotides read TGTGCCAGCAGCCAGGGGACAGGGGGCTTTGATGAAAAACTGTTTTTT.

The CDR3 DNA reads TGTGCCAGCAGTTACGCAACCAGGGTGGGAGGCTACACCTTC. Amino acids: CASSYATRVGGYTF. The gene calls are TRBV6-6 and TRBJ1-2; D is perhaps TRBD1 (5 bases). Germline V gene data show CDR1 as MNHNY and CDR2 as SVGAGI (reference sequence). The CDR3 extends over 14 amino acids. V lost 2 bases to trimming and J lost 8 bases, with 15 bases between them.

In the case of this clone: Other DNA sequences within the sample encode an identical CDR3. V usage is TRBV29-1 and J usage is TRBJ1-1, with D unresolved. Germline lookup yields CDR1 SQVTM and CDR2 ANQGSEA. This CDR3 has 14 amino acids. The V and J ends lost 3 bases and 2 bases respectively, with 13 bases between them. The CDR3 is CSVDGVRGNTEAFF. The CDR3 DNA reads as TGCAGCGTTGATGGGGTACGGGGAAACACTGAAGCTTTCTTT.

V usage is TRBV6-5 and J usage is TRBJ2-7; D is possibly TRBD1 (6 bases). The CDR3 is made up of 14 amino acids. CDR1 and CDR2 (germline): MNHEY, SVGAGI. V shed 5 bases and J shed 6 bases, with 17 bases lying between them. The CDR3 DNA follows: TGTGCCAGCAGTCAGGGGATGGGTTCGTCCGAGCAGTACTTC. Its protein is CASSQGMGSSEQYF.

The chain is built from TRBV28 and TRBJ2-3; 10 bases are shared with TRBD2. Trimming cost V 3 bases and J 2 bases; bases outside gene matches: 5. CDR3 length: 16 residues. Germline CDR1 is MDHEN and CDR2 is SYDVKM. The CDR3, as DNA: TGTGCCAGCAGTTTTGGTAGCGGGGGGCTCACAGATACGCAGTATTTT. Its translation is CASSFGSGGLTDTQYF.

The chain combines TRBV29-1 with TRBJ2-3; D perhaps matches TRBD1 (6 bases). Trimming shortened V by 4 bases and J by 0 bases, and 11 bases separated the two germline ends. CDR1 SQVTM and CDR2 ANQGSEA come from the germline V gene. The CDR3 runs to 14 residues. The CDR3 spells CSVGQGSSTDTQYF. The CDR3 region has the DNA TGCAGCGTTGGTCAGGGGTCTAGCACAGATACGCAGTATTTT.

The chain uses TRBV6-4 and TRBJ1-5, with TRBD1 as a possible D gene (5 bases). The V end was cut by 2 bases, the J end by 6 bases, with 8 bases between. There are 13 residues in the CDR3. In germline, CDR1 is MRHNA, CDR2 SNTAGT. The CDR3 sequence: CASSDGGTQPQHF. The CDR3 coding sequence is TGTGCCAGCAGTGACGGAGGGACTCAGCCCCAGCATTTT.

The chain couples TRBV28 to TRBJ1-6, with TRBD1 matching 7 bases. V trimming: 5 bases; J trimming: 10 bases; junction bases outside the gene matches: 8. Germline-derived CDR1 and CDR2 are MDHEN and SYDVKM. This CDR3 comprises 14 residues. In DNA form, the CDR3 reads TGTGCCAGCAGTACCGGGACAGCGGTCTCACCCCTCCACTTT. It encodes CASSTGTAVSPLHF.

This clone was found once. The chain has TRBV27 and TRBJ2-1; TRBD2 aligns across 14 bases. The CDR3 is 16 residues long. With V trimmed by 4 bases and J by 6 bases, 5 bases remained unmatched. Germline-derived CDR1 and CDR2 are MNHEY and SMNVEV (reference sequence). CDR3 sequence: CASSSRLAGGFNEQFF. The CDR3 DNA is TGTGCCAGCAGTTCTCGACTAGCGGGAGGGTTCAATGAGCAGTTCTTC.

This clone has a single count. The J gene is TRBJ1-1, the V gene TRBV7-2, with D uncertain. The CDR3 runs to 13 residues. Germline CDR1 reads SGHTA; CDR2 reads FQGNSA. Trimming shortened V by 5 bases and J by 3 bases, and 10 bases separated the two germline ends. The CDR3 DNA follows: TGTGCCAGCAGCCCCCTTCTATACACTGAAGCTTTCTTT. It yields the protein CASSPLLYTEAFF.

The chain's CDR3 is CASSPGLRFAGELFF. The CDR3 coding sequence is TGTGCCAGCAGCCCTGGTCTGAGGTTCGCCGGGGAGCTGTTTTTT. The gene calls are TRBV11-3 and TRBJ2-2; D is uncertain. The germline CDR1 and CDR2 sequences are SGHNT and YENEEA. The CDR3 length is 15 residues. Trimming took 5 bases from V and 6 from J, leaving 16 bases between them.

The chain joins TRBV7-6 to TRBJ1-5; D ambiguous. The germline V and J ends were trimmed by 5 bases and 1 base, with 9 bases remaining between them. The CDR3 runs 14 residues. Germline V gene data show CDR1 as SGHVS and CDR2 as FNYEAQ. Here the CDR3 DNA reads TGTGCCAGCAGCCCAAGGCCCAGCAATCAGCCCCAGCATTTT. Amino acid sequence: CASSPRPSNQPQHF.

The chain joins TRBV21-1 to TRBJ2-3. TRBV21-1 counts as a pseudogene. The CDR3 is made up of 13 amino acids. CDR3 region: CAKGTLRGDTQYF. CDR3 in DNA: TGTGCAAAAGGGACCCTCCGGGGAGATACGCAGTATTTT.

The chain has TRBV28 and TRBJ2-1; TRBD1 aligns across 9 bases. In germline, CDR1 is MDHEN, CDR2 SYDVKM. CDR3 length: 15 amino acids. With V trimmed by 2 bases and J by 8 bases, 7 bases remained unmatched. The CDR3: CASSLPGTGRDEQFF. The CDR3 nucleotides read TGTGCCAGCAGTTTACCCGGGACAGGGCGGGATGAGCAGTTCTTC.

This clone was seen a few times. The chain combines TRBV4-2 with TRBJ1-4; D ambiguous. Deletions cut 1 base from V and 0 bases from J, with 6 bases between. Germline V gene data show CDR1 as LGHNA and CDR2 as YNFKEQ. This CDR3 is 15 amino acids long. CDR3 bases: TGTGCCAGCAGCCAAGGGGATGCAACTAATGAAAAACTGTTTTTT. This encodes CASSQGDATNEKLFF.

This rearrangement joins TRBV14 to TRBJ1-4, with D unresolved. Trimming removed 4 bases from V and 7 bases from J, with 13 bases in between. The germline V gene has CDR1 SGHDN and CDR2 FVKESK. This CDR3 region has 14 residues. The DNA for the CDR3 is TGTGCCAGCAGCCCATTGGACGGAACTGAAAAACTGTTTTTT. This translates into CASSPLDGTEKLFF.

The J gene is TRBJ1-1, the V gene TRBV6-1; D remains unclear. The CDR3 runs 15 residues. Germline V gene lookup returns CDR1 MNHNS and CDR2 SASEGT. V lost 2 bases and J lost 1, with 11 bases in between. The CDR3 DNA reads TGTGCCAGCAGTGAACGGCAGCTACCGAACACTGAAGCTTTCTTT. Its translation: CASSERQLPNTEAFF.

In DNA form, the CDR3 reads TGTGCCAGCAGCCCTACAATTCTCTCGGGACAGGAGAGATCGGGGGGCGTCCTGACTTTC. This gives the protein CASSPTILSGQERSGGVLTF. The chain couples TRBV3-1 (or the pseudogene TRBV3-2) to TRBJ2-6; D may be TRBD1 (8 bases). The CDR3 has 20 amino acids. V gave up 4 bases and J gave up 12 bases, with 34 bases separating them. CDR1 is LGHDT, CDR2 YNNKEL, per germline (reference sequence).

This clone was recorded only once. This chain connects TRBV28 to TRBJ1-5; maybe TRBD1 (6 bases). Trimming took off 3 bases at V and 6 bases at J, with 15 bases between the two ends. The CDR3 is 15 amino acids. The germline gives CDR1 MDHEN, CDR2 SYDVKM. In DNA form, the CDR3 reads TGTGCCAGCAGTTTTATTCAGGGGATGAGTCAGCCCCAGCATTTT. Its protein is CASSFIQGMSQPQHF.

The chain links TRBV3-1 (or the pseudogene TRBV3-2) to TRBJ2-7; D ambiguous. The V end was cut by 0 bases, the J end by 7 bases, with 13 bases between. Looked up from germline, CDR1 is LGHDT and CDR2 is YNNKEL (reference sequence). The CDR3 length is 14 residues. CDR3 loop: CASSQDLPLGEQYF. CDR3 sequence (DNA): TGTGCCAGCAGCCAAGATCTACCTCTGGGGGAGCAGTACTTC.

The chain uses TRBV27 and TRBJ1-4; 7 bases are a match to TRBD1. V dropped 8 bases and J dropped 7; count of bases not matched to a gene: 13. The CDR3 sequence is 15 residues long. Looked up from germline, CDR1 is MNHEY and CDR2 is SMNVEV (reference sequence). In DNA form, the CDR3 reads TGTGCCAGCGCAGGGGGGGGATATGTATCTGAAAAACTGTTTTTT. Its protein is CASAGGGYVSEKLFF.

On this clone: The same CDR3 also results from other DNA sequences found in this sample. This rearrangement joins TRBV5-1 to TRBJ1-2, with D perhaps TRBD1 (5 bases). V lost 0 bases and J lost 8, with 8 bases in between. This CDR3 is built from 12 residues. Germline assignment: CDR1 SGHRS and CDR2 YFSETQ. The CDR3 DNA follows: TGCGCCAGCAGCTTGGAGGGGTACGGCTACACCTTC. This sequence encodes CASSLEGYGYTF.

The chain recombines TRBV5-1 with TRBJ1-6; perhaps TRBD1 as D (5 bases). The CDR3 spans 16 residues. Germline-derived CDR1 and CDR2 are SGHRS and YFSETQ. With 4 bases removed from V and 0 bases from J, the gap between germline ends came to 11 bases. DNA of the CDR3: TGCGCCAGCAGCCTTGGGGACGGCTCCTATAATTCACCCCTCCACTTT. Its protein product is CASSLGDGSYNSPLHF.

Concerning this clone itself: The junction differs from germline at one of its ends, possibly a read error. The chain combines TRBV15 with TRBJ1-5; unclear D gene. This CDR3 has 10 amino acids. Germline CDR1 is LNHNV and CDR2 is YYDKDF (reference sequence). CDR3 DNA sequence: TGTGCCACCAGCAGAGATCGCGGGAGGTTT. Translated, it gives CATSRDRGRF.

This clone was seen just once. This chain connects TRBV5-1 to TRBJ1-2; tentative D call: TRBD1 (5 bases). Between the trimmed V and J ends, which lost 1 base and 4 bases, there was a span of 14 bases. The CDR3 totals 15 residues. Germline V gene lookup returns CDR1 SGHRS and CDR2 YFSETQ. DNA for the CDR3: TGCGCCAGCAGCTTGACCGGAGGGGCGGGCTATGGCTACACCTTC. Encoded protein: CASSLTGGAGYGYTF. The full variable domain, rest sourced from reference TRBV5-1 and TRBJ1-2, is KAGVTQTPRYLIKTRGQQVTLSCSPISGHRSVSWYQQTPGQGLQFLFEYFSETQRNKGNFPGRFSGRQFSNSRSEMNVSTLELGDSALYLCASSLTGGAGYGYTFGSGTRLTVV.

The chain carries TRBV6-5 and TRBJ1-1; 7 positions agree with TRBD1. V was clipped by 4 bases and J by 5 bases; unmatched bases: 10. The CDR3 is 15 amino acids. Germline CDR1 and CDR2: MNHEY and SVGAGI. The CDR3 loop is CASSWTGEFPTEAFF. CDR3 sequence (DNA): TGTGCCAGCAGTTGGACAGGAGAGTTCCCTACTGAAGCTTTCTTT.

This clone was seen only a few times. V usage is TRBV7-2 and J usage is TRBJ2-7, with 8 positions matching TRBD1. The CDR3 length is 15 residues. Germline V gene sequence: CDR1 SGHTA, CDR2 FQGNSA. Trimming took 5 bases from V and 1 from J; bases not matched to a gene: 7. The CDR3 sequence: CASSKDRANSYEQYF. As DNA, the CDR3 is TGTGCCAGCAGCAAGGACAGGGCAAATTCCTACGAGCAGTACTTC.